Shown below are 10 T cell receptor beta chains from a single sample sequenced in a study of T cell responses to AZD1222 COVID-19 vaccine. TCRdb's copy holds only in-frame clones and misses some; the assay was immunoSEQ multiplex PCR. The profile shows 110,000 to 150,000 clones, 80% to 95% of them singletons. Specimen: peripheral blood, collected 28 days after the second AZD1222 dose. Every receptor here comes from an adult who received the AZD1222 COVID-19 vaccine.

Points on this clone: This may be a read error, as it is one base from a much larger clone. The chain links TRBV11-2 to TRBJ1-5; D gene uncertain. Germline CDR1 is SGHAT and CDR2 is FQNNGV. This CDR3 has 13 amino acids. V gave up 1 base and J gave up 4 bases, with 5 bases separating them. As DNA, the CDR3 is TGTGCCAGCAGCTTAGCGCGGAATCAGCCCCAGCATTTT. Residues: CASSLARNQPQHF. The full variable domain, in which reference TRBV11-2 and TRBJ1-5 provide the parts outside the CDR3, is EAGVAQSPRYKIIEKRQSVAFWCNPISGHATLYWYQQILGQGPKLLIQFQNNGVVDDSQLPKDRFSAERLKGVDSTLKIQPAKLEDSAVYLCASSLARNQPQHFGDGTRLSIL.

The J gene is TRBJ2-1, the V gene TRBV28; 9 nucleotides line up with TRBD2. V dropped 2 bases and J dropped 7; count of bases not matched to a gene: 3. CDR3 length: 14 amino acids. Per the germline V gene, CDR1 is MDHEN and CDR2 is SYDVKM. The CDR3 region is CASSLAGGWNEQFF. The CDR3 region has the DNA TGTGCCAGCAGTTTAGCGGGAGGGTGGAATGAGCAGTTCTTC.

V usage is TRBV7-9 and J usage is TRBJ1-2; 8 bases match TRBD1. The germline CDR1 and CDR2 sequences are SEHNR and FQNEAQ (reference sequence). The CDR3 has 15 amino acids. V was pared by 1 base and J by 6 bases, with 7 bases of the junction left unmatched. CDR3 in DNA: TGTGCCAGCAGCTTAGGGGGGACAGGCCAAGATGGCTACACCTTC. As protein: CASSLGGTGQDGYTF.

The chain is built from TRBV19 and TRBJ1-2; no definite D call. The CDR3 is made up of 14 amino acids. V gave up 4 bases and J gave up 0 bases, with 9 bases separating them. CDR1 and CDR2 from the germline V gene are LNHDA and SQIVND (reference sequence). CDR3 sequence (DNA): TGTGCCAGTAGTACGGTGAGAGCTAACTATGGCTACACCTTC. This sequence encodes CASSTVRANYGYTF.

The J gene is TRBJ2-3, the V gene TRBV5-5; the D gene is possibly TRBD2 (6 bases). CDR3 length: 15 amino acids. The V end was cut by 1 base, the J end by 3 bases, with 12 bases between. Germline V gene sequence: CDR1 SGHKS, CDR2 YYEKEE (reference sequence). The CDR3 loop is CASSLILAETDTQYF. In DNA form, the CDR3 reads TGTGCCAGCAGCTTGATACTAGCAGAAACAGATACGCAGTATTTT.

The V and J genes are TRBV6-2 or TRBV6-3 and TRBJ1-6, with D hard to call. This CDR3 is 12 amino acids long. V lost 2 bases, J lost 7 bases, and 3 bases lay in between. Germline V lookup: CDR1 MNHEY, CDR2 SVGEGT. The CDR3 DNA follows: TGTGCCAGCAGTTACGGGAATTCACCCCTCCACTTT. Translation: CASSYGNSPLHF.

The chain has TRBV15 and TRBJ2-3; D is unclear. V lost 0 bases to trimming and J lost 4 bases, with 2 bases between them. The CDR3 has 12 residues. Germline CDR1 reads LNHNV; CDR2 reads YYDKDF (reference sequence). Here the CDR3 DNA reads TGTGCCACCAGCAGAGACTCAGATACGCAGTATTTT. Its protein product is CATSRDSDTQYF.

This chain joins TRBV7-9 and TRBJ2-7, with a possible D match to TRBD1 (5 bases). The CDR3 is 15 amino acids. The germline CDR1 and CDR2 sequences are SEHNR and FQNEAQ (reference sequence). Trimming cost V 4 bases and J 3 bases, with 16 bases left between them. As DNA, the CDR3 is TGTGCCAGCAGCTCCCCTGAGGACATTAGCTACGAGCAGTACTTC. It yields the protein CASSSPEDISYEQYF.

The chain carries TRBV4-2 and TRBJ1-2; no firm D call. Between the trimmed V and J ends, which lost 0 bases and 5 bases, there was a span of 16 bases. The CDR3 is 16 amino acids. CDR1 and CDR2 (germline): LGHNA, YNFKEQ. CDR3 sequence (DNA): TGTGCCAGCAGCCAAGACGCCCCGTCGGCAGGTTATGGCTACACCTTC. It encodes CASSQDAPSAGYGYTF.

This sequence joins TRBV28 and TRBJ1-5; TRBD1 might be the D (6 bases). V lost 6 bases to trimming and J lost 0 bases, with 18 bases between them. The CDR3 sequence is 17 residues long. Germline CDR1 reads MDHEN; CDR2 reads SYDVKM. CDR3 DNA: TGTGCCAGCAGCCCGAGCCCGGGACAACCTAGCAATCAGCCCCAGCATTTT. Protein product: CASSPSPGQPSNQPQHF.